The 9 T cell receptor beta chains reported below all come from one sample, sequenced in a study of technical replicates of blood from a handful of donors. Repertoires were generated with immunoSEQ multiplex PCR, while TCRdb's copy carries only in-frame clones and drops some. The sample shows approximately 70,000 clones, 91% of them seen only once. Sequencing input: PBMCs. These receptors all come from a human donor in good health. Some clones in this sample may be carry-over from other donors' samples.

This rearrangement joins TRBV7-2 to TRBJ1-2; D possibly corresponds to TRBD1 (6 bases). The CDR3 sequence is 16 residues long. Germline V gene sequence: CDR1 SGHTA, CDR2 FQGNSA. V shed 5 bases and J shed 0 bases, with 16 bases lying between them. The CDR3 is CASSARTTGANYGYTF. CDR3 DNA sequence: TGTGCCAGCAGCGCCCGAACGACAGGAGCTAACTATGGCTACACCTTC.

V is TRBV7-2 and J is TRBJ2-1, with TRBD2 matching over 12 bases. With V trimmed by 7 bases and J by 9 bases, 10 bases remained unmatched. Germline values: CDR1 SGHTA, CDR2 FQGNSA. The CDR3 totals 15 residues. CDR3 loop: CASIETSGRTSEQFF. The CDR3 coding sequence is TGTGCCAGCATCGAGACTAGCGGGAGAACCAGTGAGCAGTTCTTC.

This rearrangement joins TRBV30 to TRBJ2-1; 10 bases line up with TRBD1. The CDR3 has 19 amino acids. The germline V gene encodes CDR1 GTSNPN and CDR2 SVGIG (reference sequence). V trimming: 2 bases; J trimming: 11 bases; junction bases outside the gene matches: 24. The CDR3 nucleotides are TGTGCCTGGAGTCATCCTCCGCGGGTCCGGGACAGGGGTGGGCCGAAGCAGTTCTTC. Protein product: CAWSHPPRVRDRGGPKQFF.

This rearrangement joins TRBV7-9 to TRBJ2-5, with TRBD1 identical over 8 bases. Germline V gene sequence: CDR1 SEHNR, CDR2 FQNEAQ (reference sequence). V lost 2 bases and J lost 3; bases outside the gene matches: 8. There are 16 residues in the CDR3. DNA of the CDR3: TGTGCCAGCAGCTTACGGGCAGGGGGCATAGAAGAGACCCAGTACTTC. Translation: CASSLRAGGIEETQYF.

The V gene is TRBV14, the J gene TRBJ2-7; 9 nucleotides align to TRBD1. The CDR3 spans 15 residues. The J segment lost 2 bases and the V segment lost 1 base, leaving 3 bases of the junction unmatched. The germline V gene has CDR1 SGHDN and CDR2 FVKESK. CDR3 sequence: CASSQATGGAYEQYF. The CDR3 bases are TGTGCCAGCAGCCAAGCGACAGGGGGAGCCTACGAGCAGTACTTC.

The J gene is TRBJ1-2, the V gene TRBV19; 7 bases match TRBD1. The V gene end was trimmed by 9 bases and the J gene end by 2 bases; junction bases not matched to a gene: 12. The CDR3 runs to 15 residues. Per the germline V gene, CDR1 is LNHDA and CDR2 is SQIVND (reference sequence). DNA for the CDR3: TGTGCCAGCGGACGATCAGGGGGAACAAACTATGGCTACACCTTC. This gives the protein CASGRSGGTNYGYTF.

This chain links TRBV27 with TRBJ2-2; the D gene is possibly TRBD2 (5 bases). V lost 5 bases and J lost 5, with 9 bases in between. Germline V lookup: CDR1 MNHEY, CDR2 SMNVEV (reference sequence). The CDR3 extends over 13 amino acids. The CDR3, as DNA: TGTGCCAGCAGTAAAACTAGGACCGGGGAGCTGTTTTTT. This codes for CASSKTRTGELFF.

The chain couples TRBV5-6 to TRBJ1-3, with D possibly matching TRBD1 (6 bases). The CDR3 covers 17 residues. The V end lost 0 bases, the J end lost 0 bases, and 13 bases lay between the germline ends. CDR1 and CDR2 (germline): SGHDT, YYEEEE. The CDR3 DNA reads as TGTGCCAGCAGCTTGGAGGCAGGGGCCTACTCTGGAAACACCATATATTTT. This encodes CASSLEAGAYSGNTIYF. Variable domain in full (rest from reference TRBV5-6 and TRBJ1-3): DAGVTQSPTHLIKTRGQQVTLRCSPKSGHDTVSWYQQALGQGPQFIFQYYEEEERQRGNFPDRFSGHQFPNYSSELNVNALLLGDSALYLCASSLEAGAYSGNTIYFGEGSWLTVV.

V gene TRBV13 combines with J gene TRBJ2-5, with 7 bases identical to TRBD2. This CDR3 is built from 20 residues. Germline CDR1 reads PRHDT; CDR2 reads FYEKMQ (reference sequence). Trimming removed 4 bases from V and 0 bases from J; junction bases left unmatched: 20. CDR3 nucleotides: TGTGCCAGCAGCTCCGCGGGGCCCCAGCGGGATGTCCCCTACCAAGAGACCCAGTACTTC. Translating gives CASSSAGPQRDVPYQETQYF. The full variable domain, with the rest looked up from reference TRBV13 and TRBJ2-5, is AAGVIQSPRHLIKEKRETATLKCYPIPRHDTVYWYQQGPGQDPQFLISFYEKMQSDKGSIPDRFSAQQFSDYHSELNMSSLELGDSALYFCASSSAGPQRDVPYQETQYFGPGTRLLVL.